This TCR beta chain emerged from a study of T cells in Graves' hyperthyroidism and ophthalmopathy. The hyperthyroidism was newly diagnosed and had lasted under 2 months; the patients were aged 18 to 65. Diagnosis rested on symptoms, serum thyroxine and TRAb, thyroid ultrasound, and orbital computed tomography. Study results and caveats: Blood samples included most of the expanded thyroid clonotypes exceeding 0.001.

TCR beta CDR3 region amplification was performed from RNA transcripts. First-round RT-PCR with HTBI primers amplified the TCR CDR3 region. TCRdb redid the calling of the multiplex PCR reads with MiXCR, one entry per CDR3 protein. The sample contains about 47,000 distinct CDR3 sequences, approximately 58% of which appear only once. 15 amino acids form the CDR3, both terminal residues included. CDR1 is SGDLS, CDR2 YYNGEE, per germline. Note on this clonotype: Antigen specificity is unknown. Given the absence of the conserved phenylalanine or tryptophan at the CDR3 end, a read error is likely. No DNA is shown, since the ends of the CDR3 on it are uncertain; the CDR3 is the one TCRdb lists.

This receptor was taken from a man in his late teens or twenties with Graves' hyperthyroidism. J is TRBJ2-6 and V is TRBV9. Sequencing used peripheral blood or thyroid tissue (not recorded which). CDR3 region: CASSVATLGANVLAL.